This section outlines one T cell receptor beta chain sequence together with its context. The data were taken from a study of shared clonotypes between healthy human individuals. The CDR3 sequence is 15 residues long. The germline CDR1 and CDR2 sequences are SGDLS and YYNGEE. V was cut by 3 bases and J by 3 bases, with 13 bases left in between. Produced via immunoSEQ multiplex PCR; TCRdb's table is partial and in-frame only. Among over 2 million clones listed, 85% to 95% were seen once. The sequenced sample consisted of naive CD4+ T cells sorted from blood. This sample's subset: CD45RA+ positively selected. The TCR originated in a man between 18 and 29 years old in good health. V usage is TRBV9 and J usage is TRBJ2-1, with D perhaps TRBD2 (6 bases). The CDR3 loop reads CASSAEGVLYNEQFF. In DNA form, the CDR3 reads TGTGCCAGCAGCGCGGAGGGCGTTCTCTACAATGAGCAGTTCTTC.